These 3 T cell receptor beta chains were sequenced from one sample in a study of shared clonotypes between healthy human individuals. The method was immunoSEQ multiplex PCR; TCRdb's version includes in-frame clones alone and lacks a portion of them. The data hold 2 million to 2.5 million clones, with more than 85% observed a single time. Sequenced: naive CD4+ T cells from PBMCs. Subset denoted: CD45RA+ positively selected. The receptors originated from a young man in good health. Some clones in this sample may be carry-over from other donors' samples.

The J gene is TRBJ1-1, the V gene TRBV28, with 8 bases identical to TRBD1. J gave up 8 bases and V 4 bases, and 6 bases lay outside the gene matches. The CDR3 spans 13 residues. CDR1 MDHEN and CDR2 SYDVKM come from the germline V gene. The CDR3 region is CASSSGQEGEAFF. The CDR3 region has the DNA TGTGCCAGCAGTTCGGGACAGGAAGGAGAAGCTTTCTTT.

CDR3 sequence reads: CASSLGGQGAVGYTF. DNA for the CDR3: TGTGCCAGCAGCTTAGGCGGACAGGGGGCGGTTGGCTACACCTTC. The J gene is TRBJ1-2, the V gene TRBV7-9; TRBD1 matches at 11 bases. The trim removed 1 base at V and 7 bases at J, leaving 5 bases unmatched. CDR3 length: 15 residues. Per germline, CDR1 SEHNR and CDR2 FQNEAQ (reference sequence).

This chain links TRBV14 with TRBJ1-4; D gene uncertain. This CDR3 is 13 amino acids long. Germline CDR1 reads SGHDN; CDR2 reads FVKESK. Trimming took off 1 base at V and 9 bases at J, with 9 bases between the two ends. This CDR3 is CASSQGFRQKLFF. CDR3 DNA: TGTGCCAGCAGCCAAGGGTTTAGGCAAAAACTGTTTTTT.